There are many counts of the clone carrying this T cell receptor (beta chain). Its antigen is not identified. TCRdb called the RT-PCR reads again in MiXCR, with one record for every CDR3 protein. In the table there are 490,000 or so distinct CDR3 sequences, approximately 7.6% of which are singletons. The data were taken from a study of response to subunit inactivated influenza vaccine. Findings and limits, study-wide: Researchers suggested that each seasonal influenza vaccination recruits few new T cells.

With 5 bases removed from V and 4 bases from J, the gap between germline ends came to 12 bases. Germline loops: CDR1 SGHTA, CDR2 FQGNSA. CDR3 size: 14 residues. Sequenced here: PBMCs from blood, sampled around 25 months after vaccination. The sequence was obtained from a man between 50 and 70 years old who received an inactivated influenza vaccine. The chain links TRBV7-2 to TRBJ1-5; D uncertain. CDR3 sequence reads: CASSRTDRNQPQHF. The CDR3, as DNA: TGTGCCAGCAGCCGGACTGATAGAAATCAGCCCCAGCATTTT.